This passage covers 5 T cell receptor beta chains from one sample sequenced in a study of blood T cell repertoires in COVID-19. Generated by immunoSEQ multiplex PCR, the TCRdb table keeps only in-frame clones and is missing some. The profile covers tens of thousands of clones, with about 80% appearing a single time and roughly a fifth taken by the ten largest. Input material: peripheral blood. The receptors here all came from a man aged 30 to 39 with COVID-19, enrolled during active disease.

This sequence joins TRBV5-4 and TRBJ2-3; 8 bases fit TRBD2. CDR1 SGHNT and CDR2 YYREEE come from the germline V gene (reference sequence). Trimming took 2 bases from V and 2 from J; bases not matched to a gene: 7. This CDR3 contains 16 residues. The CDR3 loop reads CASSFGAGGITDTQYF. CDR3 DNA: TGTGCCAGCAGCTTTGGTGCGGGAGGTATCACAGATACGCAGTATTTT.

V is TRBV9 and J is TRBJ2-1; 8 bases map to TRBD1. Germline V gene lookup returns CDR1 SGDLS and CDR2 YYNGEE. The CDR3 covers 15 residues. V lost 3 bases and J lost 4; bases outside the gene matches: 6. CDR3 sequence: CASSAYYRGYNEQFF. Written as DNA, the CDR3 is TGTGCCAGCAGCGCATATTACAGGGGGTACAATGAGCAGTTCTTC.

This chain links TRBV7-9 with TRBJ2-4, with 7 bases aligning to TRBD1. CDR3 size: 14 residues. With V trimmed by 5 bases and J by 8 bases, 9 bases remained unmatched. From germline, CDR1 is SEHNR and CDR2 FQNEAQ (reference sequence). CDR3 in amino acids: CASSLTGDTDIQYF. Written as DNA, the CDR3 is TGTGCCAGCAGCCTTACAGGGGATACGGACATTCAGTACTTC.

The CDR3 nucleotides are TGTGCCAGCAGCTTAGTTGAAAGCGGGGGACCCTACAATGAGCAGTTCTTC. It translates to CASSLVESGGPYNEQFF. V usage is TRBV7-8 and J usage is TRBJ2-1, with TRBD2 matching 8 bases. V lost 1 base, J lost 2 bases, and 7 bases stayed unmatched. This CDR3 spans 17 amino acids. Germline CDR1 reads SGHVS; CDR2 reads FQNEAQ.

V usage is TRBV7-6 and J usage is TRBJ2-2, with 7 bases identical to TRBD1. The V gene's germline CDR1 is SGHVS and CDR2 FNYEAQ. The CDR3 extends over 16 amino acids. V dropped 5 bases and J dropped 0; count of bases not matched to a gene: 6. CDR3 bases: TGTGCCAGCAGCCCAGGACAGGCGACGAACACCGGGGAGCTGTTTTTT. It encodes CASSPGQATNTGELFF.